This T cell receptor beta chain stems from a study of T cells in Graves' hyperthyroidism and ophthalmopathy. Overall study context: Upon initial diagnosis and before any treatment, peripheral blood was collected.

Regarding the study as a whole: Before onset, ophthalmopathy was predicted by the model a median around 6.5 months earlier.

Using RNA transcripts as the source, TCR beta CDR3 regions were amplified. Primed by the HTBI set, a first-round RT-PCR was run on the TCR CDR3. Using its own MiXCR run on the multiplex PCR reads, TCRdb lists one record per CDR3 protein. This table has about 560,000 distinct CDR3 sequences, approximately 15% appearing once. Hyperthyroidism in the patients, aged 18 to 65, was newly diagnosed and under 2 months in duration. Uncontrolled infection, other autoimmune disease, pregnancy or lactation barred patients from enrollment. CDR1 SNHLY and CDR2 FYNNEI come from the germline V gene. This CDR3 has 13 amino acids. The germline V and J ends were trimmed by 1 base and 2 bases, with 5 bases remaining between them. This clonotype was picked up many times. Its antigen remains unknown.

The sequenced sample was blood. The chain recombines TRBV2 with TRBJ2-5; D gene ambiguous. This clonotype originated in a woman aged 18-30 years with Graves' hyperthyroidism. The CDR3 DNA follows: TGTGCCAGCAGTGAAGGGGATCAAGAGACCCAGTACTTC. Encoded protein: CASSEGDQETQYF.